The 10 T cell receptor beta chains below all came from one sample that was sequenced in a study of blood T cell repertoires in COVID-19. Clones were read by immunoSEQ multiplex PCR, and TCRdb kept only the in-frame ones, dropping some. The sample consists of about 410,000 clones, approximately 91% of them appearing once. Specimen: peripheral blood. These receptors originate from a woman between 35 and 50 years old with COVID-19, enrolled during active disease.

This rearrangement joins TRBV28 to TRBJ2-7; 11 bases match TRBD1. This CDR3 comprises 15 residues. Per the germline V gene, CDR1 is MDHEN and CDR2 is SYDVKM. V lost 4 bases to trimming and J lost 3 bases; unmatched junction nucleotides: 5. The CDR3 DNA reads as TGTGCCAGCAGTTCCCCCGGGACAGGGGGCTACGAGCAGTACTTC. Translating gives CASSSPGTGGYEQYF.

This chain connects TRBV25-1 to TRBJ2-7, with a tentative D call TRBD2 (6 bases). This CDR3 is 13 amino acids long. CDR1 is MGHDK, CDR2 SYGVNS, per germline. The CDR3: CSSGRGSSYEQYF. For the CDR3, the DNA is TGTTCCTCCGGGCGGGGAAGCTCCTACGAGCAGTACTTC.

V is TRBV6-2 or TRBV6-3 and J is TRBJ1-1; TRBD1 matches at 7 bases. The CDR3 covers 13 residues. Germline V lookup: CDR1 MNHEY, CDR2 SVGEGT. The V segment lost 4 bases and the J segment 8 bases; nucleotides outside the gene matches: 7. CDR3 residues: CASSCVWDREAFF. The DNA for the CDR3 is TGTGCCAGCAGTTGTGTGTGGGACAGAGAAGCTTTCTTT.

The chain joins TRBV5-1 to TRBJ2-1, with a possible D match to TRBD1 (6 bases). The V end was cut by 4 bases, the J end by 5 bases, with 10 bases between. The germline V gene has CDR1 SGHRS and CDR2 YFSETQ. CDR3 length: 13 residues. CDR3 sequence (DNA): TGCGCCAGCAGCCTCGGACAGCACAATGAGCAGTTCTTC. This translates into CASSLGQHNEQFF.

This clone was seen only once. The chain carries TRBV6-2 or TRBV6-3 and TRBJ2-3, with D tentatively TRBD2 (7 bases). The germline V and J ends were trimmed by 5 bases and 4 bases, with 22 bases remaining between them. The germline CDR1 and CDR2 sequences are MNHEY and SVGEGT. This CDR3 has 17 residues. CDR3 bases: TGTGCCAGCAGTCCAGGCGGGGGCTCTGGGGTCGCAGATACGCAGTATTTT. Amino acids: CASSPGGGSGVADTQYF.

The V gene is TRBV2, the J gene TRBJ2-7, with D perhaps TRBD1 (7 bases). The CDR3 extends over 16 amino acids. CDR1 SNHLY and CDR2 FYNNEI come from the germline V gene. The V end lost 2 bases, the J end lost 3 bases, and 17 bases lay between the germline ends. Here the CDR3 reads CASSEFGQGGLYEQYF. The CDR3 coding sequence is TGTGCCAGCAGTGAATTTGGGCAGGGGGGTCTCTACGAGCAGTACTTC.

The V gene is TRBV28, the J gene TRBJ2-7, with 9 bases lining up with TRBD2. Germline V gene lookup returns CDR1 MDHEN and CDR2 SYDVKM. CDR3 size: 14 residues. V was clipped by 3 bases and J by 0 bases; unmatched bases: 0. The CDR3 DNA sequence: TGTGCCAGCAGTTTTAGCGGGAGCTCCTACGAGCAGTACTTC. It encodes CASSFSGSSYEQYF.

The V gene is TRBV4-3, the J gene TRBJ1-2, with 10 bases identical to TRBD1. Per germline, CDR1 LGHNA and CDR2 YSLEER. The CDR3 is 17 residues long. J lost 0 bases, V lost 3 bases, and 7 bases had no gene match. In nucleotides, the CDR3 is TGCGCCAGCAGCCAGGGGGACAGGGGCCATCCTAACTATGGCTACACCTTC. It yields the protein CASSQGDRGHPNYGYTF.

This CDR3 is CASSPPSSSYNEQFF. The CDR3 coding sequence is TGTGCCAGCTCACCTCCTTCTAGCTCCTACAATGAGCAGTTCTTC. This chain links TRBV18 with TRBJ2-1; D gene unclear. The CDR3 runs 15 residues. Per germline, CDR1 KGHSH and CDR2 LQKENI. V was pared by 3 bases and J by 0 bases, with 9 bases between.

The chain couples TRBV7-2 to TRBJ2-7, with 10 bases lining up with TRBD2. The CDR3 contains 16 residues. Germline V gives CDR1 SGHTA, CDR2 FQGNSA. J was trimmed by 2 bases and V by 0 bases; bases with no gene match: 4. This CDR3 reads CASSLAPAGGPYEQYF. The DNA for the CDR3 is TGTGCCAGCAGCTTAGCGCCAGCGGGAGGGCCCTACGAGCAGTACTTC.